Listed here is a single T cell receptor beta chain. Germline CDR1 is MDHEN and CDR2 is SYDVKM. With 5 bases removed from V and 1 base from J, the gap between germline ends came to 15 bases. This CDR3 is 16 amino acids long. Residents of 24 US areas, aged roughly 18 to 89 years, made up the participants. Cohorts were based on clinical histories the participants reported. These data belong to a study of blood T cell repertoires in COVID-19. Study information: The analysed material was cDNA or gDNA that came from T cells, B-cell-depleted T cells, or PBMCs.

TCRdb keeps only in-frame clones here, not all; method: immunoSEQ multiplex PCR. The top ten hold 3% to 4.5% of the sample, which has fewer than 250,000 clones, around 86% seen once. This clonotype was sampled from a woman aged 40 to 49 with acute COVID-19. The chain is built from TRBV28 and TRBJ2-4; D is possibly TRBD2 (6 bases). Sequencing used PBMCs or T cells enriched from blood (not recorded which). CDR3: CASSPMGRWAKNIQYF. The CDR3, as DNA: TGTGCCAGCAGTCCCATGGGGAGGTGGGCCAAAAACATTCAGTACTTC.